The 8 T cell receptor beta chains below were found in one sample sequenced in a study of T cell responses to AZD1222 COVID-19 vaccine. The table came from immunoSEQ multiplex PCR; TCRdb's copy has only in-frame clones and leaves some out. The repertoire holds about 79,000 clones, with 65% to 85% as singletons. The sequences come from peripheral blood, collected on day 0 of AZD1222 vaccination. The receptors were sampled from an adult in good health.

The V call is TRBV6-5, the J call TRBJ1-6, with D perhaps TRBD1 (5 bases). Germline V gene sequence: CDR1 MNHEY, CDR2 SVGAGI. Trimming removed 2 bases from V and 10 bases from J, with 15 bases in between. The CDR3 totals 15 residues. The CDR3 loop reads CASSYDGGPGSPLHF. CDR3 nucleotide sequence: TGTGCCAGCAGTTACGATGGAGGGCCAGGGTCACCCCTCCACTTT.

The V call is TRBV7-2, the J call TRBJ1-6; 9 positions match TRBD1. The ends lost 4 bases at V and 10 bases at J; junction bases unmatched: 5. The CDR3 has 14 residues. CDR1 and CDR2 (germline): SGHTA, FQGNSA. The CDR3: CASSSRTGVSPLHF. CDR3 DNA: TGTGCCAGCAGCTCTCGGACAGGGGTCTCACCCCTCCACTTT. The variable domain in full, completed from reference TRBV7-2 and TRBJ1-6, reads GAGVSQSPSNKVTEKGKDVELRCDPISGHTALYWYRQSLGQGLEFLIYFQGNSAPDKSGLPSDRFSAERTGGSVSTLTIQRTQQEDSAVYLCASSSRTGVSPLHFGNGTRLTVT.

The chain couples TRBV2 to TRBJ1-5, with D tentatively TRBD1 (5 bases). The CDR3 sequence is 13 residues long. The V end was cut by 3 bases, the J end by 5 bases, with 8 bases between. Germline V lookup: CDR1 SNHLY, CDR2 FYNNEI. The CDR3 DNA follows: TGTGCCAGCAGTGAGAGCAGGGATCAGCCCCAGCATTTT. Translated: CASSESRDQPQHF.

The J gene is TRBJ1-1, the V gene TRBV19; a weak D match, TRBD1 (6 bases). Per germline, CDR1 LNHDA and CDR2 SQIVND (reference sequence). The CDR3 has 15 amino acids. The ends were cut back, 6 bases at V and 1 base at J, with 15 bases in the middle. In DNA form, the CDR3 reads TGTGCCAGTAGCACACAGGGAGGTACGAACACTGAAGCTTTCTTT. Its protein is CASSTQGGTNTEAFF.

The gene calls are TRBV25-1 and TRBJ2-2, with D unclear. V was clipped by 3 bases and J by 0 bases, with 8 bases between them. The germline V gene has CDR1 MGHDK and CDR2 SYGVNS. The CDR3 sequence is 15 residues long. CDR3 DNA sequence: TGTGCCAGCAGTGAGACCCGATCGAACACCGGGGAGCTGTTTTTT. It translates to CASSETRSNTGELFF.

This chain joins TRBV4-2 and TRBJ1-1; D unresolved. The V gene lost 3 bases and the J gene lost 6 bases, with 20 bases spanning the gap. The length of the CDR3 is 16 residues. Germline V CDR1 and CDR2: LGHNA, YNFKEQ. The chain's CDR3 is CASSHAAQQQIPEAFF. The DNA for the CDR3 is TGTGCCAGCAGCCACGCCGCGCAACAGCAAATACCTGAAGCTTTCTTT.

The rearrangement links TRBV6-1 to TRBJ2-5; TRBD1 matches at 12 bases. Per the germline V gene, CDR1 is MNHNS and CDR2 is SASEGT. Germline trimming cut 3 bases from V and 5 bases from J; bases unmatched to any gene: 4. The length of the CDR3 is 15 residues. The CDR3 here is CASSEGQGARETQYF. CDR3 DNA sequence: TGTGCCAGCAGTGAGGGACAGGGGGCGAGGGAGACCCAGTACTTC.

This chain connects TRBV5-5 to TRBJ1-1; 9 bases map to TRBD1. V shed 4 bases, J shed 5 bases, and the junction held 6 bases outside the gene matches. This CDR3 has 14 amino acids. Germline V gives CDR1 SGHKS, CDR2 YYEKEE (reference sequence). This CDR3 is CASSLQGAPTEAFF. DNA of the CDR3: TGTGCCAGCAGCCTACAGGGGGCCCCAACTGAAGCTTTCTTT.